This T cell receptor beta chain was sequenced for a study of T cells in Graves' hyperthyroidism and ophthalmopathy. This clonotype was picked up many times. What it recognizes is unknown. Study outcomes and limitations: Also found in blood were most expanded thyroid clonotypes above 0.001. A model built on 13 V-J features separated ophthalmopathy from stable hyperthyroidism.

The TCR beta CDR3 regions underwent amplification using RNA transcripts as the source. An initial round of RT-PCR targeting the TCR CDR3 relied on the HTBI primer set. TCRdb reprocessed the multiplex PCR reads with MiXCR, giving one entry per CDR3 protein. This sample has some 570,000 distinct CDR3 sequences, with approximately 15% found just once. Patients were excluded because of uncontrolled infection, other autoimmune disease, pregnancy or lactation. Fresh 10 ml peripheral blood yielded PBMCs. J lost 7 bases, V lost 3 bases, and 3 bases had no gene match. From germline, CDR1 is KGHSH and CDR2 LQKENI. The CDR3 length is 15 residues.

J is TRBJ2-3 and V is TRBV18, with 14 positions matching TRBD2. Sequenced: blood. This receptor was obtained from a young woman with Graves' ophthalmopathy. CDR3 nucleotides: TGTGCCAGCTCACCGGGACTAGCGGGAGCTAATACGCAGTATTTT. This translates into CASSPGLAGANTQYF. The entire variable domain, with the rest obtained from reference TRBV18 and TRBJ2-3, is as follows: NAGVMQNPRHLVRRRGQEARLRCSPMKGHSHVYWYRQLPEEGLKFMVYLQKENIIDESGMPKERFSAEFPKEGPSILRIQQVVRGDSAAYFCASSPGLAGANTQYFGPGTRLTVL.